This T cell receptor (beta chain) derives from a study of blood T cell repertoires in COVID-19. Whole-study context: COVID-19 samples collected from the United States, Italy and Spain covered acute and convalescent phases. Sample material is recorded as cDNA or gDNA derived from T cells, B-cell-depleted T cells, or PBMCs.

Assay: immunoSEQ multiplex PCR; the TCRdb copy retains only in-frame clones and omits some. Of fewer than 250,000 clones in the sample, approximately 80% were seen once. V lost 3 bases, J lost 1 base, and 11 bases lay in between. The germline V gene has CDR1 SGHAT and CDR2 FQNNGV. This CDR3 comprises 15 residues. This receptor was identified in a man aged 25-45 years with active or convalescent COVID-19. The chain joins TRBV11-2 to TRBJ2-3, with D hard to call. The specimen sequenced was peripheral blood. DNA of the CDR3: TGTGCCAGCAGCTTCGCGGAGTACCGCACAGATACGCAGTATTTT. It encodes CASSFAEYRTDTQYF.